Listed below are T cell receptor beta chains from one sample, sequenced in a study of technical replicates of blood from a handful of donors. The assay was immunoSEQ multiplex PCR, and TCRdb's table has in-frame clones only and misses some. The table includes some 87,000 clones, nearly 95% detected once. Sequencing input: T cells isolated from PBMCs. Source of these receptors: a human donor in good health. CDR3s include the opening cysteine and the closing phenylalanine or tryptophan. A D gene is named only where the DNA matches it firmly.

TRBD2	TRBV5-4	TRBJ2-1	CASSLGTSGREREQFF	TGTGCCAGCAGCTTGGGGACTAGCGGGAGGGAGAGGGAGCAGTTCTTC
-	TRBV9	TRBJ2-3	CASSVWGPTDTQYF	TGTGCCAGCAGCGTTTGGGGCCCCACAGATACGCAGTATTTT
-	TRBV11-3	TRBJ2-2	CASRRGPTGELFF	TGTGCCAGCAGGCGGGGTCCCACCGGGGAGCTGTTTTTT
TRBD2	TRBV27	TRBJ2-7	CASSFQTSGAAYEQYF	TGTGCCAGCAGTTTCCAGACTAGCGGAGCTGCCTACGAGCAGTACTTC
-	TRBV9	TRBJ2-3	CASSVGASTDTQYF	TGTGCCAGCAGCGTAGGGGCTAGCACAGATACGCAGTATTTT
-	TRBV6-1	TRBJ1-1	CASRTGNTEAFF	TGTGCCAGCAGGACAGGAAACACTGAAGCTTTCTTT
TRBD1	TRBV7-3	TRBJ2-3	CASSRRQGAEDTQYF	TGTGCCAGCAGCCGGCGACAGGGGGCAGAGGATACGCAGTATTTT
TRBD1	TRBV10-3	TRBJ2-6	CATPLGTASSGANVLTF	TGTGCCACCCCCTTGGGGACAGCTAGCTCTGGGGCCAACGTCCTGACTTTC
-	TRBV2	TRBJ2-7	CARKDSLYEQYF	TGTGCCAGAAAGGACAGTCTCTACGAGCAGTACTTC
TRBD1	TRBV11-2	TRBJ2-7	CASSSTGQAYEQYF	TGTGCCAGCAGCTCGACAGGGCAAGCCTACGAGCAGTACTTC
-	TRBV7-2	TRBJ2-7	CASSYDWQYF	TGTGCCAGCAGCTACGACTGGCAGTACTTC